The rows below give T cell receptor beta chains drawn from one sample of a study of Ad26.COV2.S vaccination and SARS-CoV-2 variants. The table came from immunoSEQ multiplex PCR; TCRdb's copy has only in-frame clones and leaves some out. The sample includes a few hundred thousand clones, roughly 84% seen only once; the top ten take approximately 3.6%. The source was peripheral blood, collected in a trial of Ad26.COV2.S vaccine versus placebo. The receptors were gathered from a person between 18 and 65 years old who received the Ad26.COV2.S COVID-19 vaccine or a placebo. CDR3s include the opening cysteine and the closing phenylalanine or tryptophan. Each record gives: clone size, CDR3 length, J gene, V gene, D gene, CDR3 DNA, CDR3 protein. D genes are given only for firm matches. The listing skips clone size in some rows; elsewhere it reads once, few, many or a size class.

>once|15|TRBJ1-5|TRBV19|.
TGTGCCAGTAGTAGGCCCCCTGTAGGGAATCAGCCCCAGCATTTT
CASSRPPVGNQPQHF
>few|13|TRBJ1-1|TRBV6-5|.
TGTGCCAGCACTCCGGGACGAGTCACTGAAGCTTTCTTT
CASTPGRVTEAFF
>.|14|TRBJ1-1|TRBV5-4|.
TGTGCCAGCAGCTCGGGACCGTGGGGTACTGAAGCTTTCTTT
CASSSGPWGTEAFF
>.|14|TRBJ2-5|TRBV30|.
TGTGCCTGGAGTAAGAGACTAACGGAAGAGACCCAGTACTTC
CAWSKRLTEETQYF
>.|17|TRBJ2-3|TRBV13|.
TGTGCCAGCAGCTACTTTAGTCAGGGGCGACTAGCAGATACGCAGTATTTT
CASSYFSQGRLADTQYF
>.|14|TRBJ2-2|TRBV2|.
TGTGCCAGCAGTGACCCCCCCAACACCGGGGAGCTGTTTTTT
CASSDPPNTGELFF
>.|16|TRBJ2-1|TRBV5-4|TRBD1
TGTGCCAGCAGCTGGCAAGGGACAGGGAGGGAAAATGAGCAGTTCTTC
CASSWQGTGRENEQFF
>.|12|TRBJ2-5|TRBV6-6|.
TGTGCCAGCAGTTACTCGACCGAGACCCAGTACTTC
CASSYSTETQYF
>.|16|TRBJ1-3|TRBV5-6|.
TGTGCCAGCAGCCCTACGCTCTCCTCCCCTGGAAACACCATATATTTT
CASSPTLSSPGNTIYF
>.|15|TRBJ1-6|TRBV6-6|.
TGTGCCAGCAGTTACCCCGGGACGGGGGATTCACCCCTCCACTTT
CASSYPGTGDSPLHF
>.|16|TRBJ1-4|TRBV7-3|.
TGTGCCAGCAGCTTAGGGGACACACCAACTAATGAAAAACTGTTTTTT
CASSLGDTPTNEKLFF
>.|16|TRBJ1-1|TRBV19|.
TGTGCCAGTAGTACTTGGGGGCTGTTGGGACCCACTGAAGCTTTCTTT
CASSTWGLLGPTEAFF
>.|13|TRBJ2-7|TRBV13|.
TGTGCCAGTGGGACGACTGCTTTCTACGAGCAGTACTTC
CASGTTAFYEQYF
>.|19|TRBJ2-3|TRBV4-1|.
TGCGCCAGCAGCCAAGATATCCCCATCAGGTCTTCTAGCACAGATACGCAGTATTTT
CASSQDIPIRSSSTDTQYF
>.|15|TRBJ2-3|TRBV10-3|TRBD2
TGTGCCATCAGTGTGGGTAGCGGGTCTATCGATACGCAGTATTTT
CAISVGSGSIDTQYF
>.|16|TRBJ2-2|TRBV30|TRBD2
TGTGCCTGGAGTGTATGGAGCGGGGGGTCTGGGGGGGAGCTGTTTTTT
CAWSVWSGGSGGELFF
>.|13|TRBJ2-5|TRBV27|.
TGTGCCAGCAGTCTTCAGGGTGCGGAGACCCAGTACTTC
CASSLQGAETQYF
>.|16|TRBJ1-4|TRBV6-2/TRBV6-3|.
TGTGCCAGCAGTTCCCCTCTTCGGGGGCCGGTTGAAAAACTGTTTTTT
CASSSPLRGPVEKLFF
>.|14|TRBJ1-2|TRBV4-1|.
TGCGCCAGCAGCCAAGACCCAACTGGTCGTGGCTACACCTTC
CASSQDPTGRGYTF